This entry concerns a single TCR beta chain. What antigen it recognizes has not been identified. There are no base qualities to consult, and no much larger clone falls within one base. Healthy HIV-negative adults with no recently reported acute infections or vaccinations were included as donors. All donors were Caucasian adults living in Nashville, Tennessee, USA. CD4+ T cells were enriched by magnetic negative selection, after which naive cells were positively selected on CD45RA and the negative fraction was taken as the memory subset. Blood was obtained by leukapheresis, after which PBMCs were separated by Ficoll-Histopaque density gradient centrifugation and cryopreserved in liquid nitrogen vapor phase. Analytical flow cytometry was used to check the purity and quantity of every magnetically sorted T cell population. Genomic DNA was isolated from each sorted fraction and quantified by UV absorbance on a Nanodrop 2000c.

The sample comes from a study of shared clonotypes between healthy human individuals (dated by TCRdb to about 2020). Study-level background: The cohort comprised two women and a few men aged 18 to 49 years. Blood TCR repertoires of about five healthy adults were deeply sequenced to estimate repertoire size and the extent of clonotype sharing between individuals. Different laboratories and diverse techniques were used to prepare libraries and sequence TCR repertoires, to increase sequencing depth and limit assay-specific biases. Each donor's leukapheresis produced roughly between about 0.85 and 10 billion PBMCs. For each donor, CD4 naive and CD4 memory were each given three plates, CD8 naive was given two plates, and CD8 memory was given one plate. The investigation overall reported the following: Only blood was sampled, and tissue TCR repertoires likely differ from those in blood. Around 5% of naive CD4, more than 3% of naive CD8, about 2.1% of memory CD4, and about 0.4% of memory CD8 clonotypes were shared across a few donors. Rarefaction of sorted-subset datasets indicated incomplete sequencing despite the large sequencing depth. The genetic and exposure-history diversity represented was limited by the small number of donors. Compared with non-shared clonotypes, the clonotypes found in all four sorted-subset donors had higher generation probabilities. Estimated clonotype richness was generally larger for naive than for memory subsets. Pairwise subsampling led to the expectation that sequencing depth would affect the degree of clonotype sharing among donors.

TCR CDR3 regions were amplified from genomic DNA by multiplex PCR using the deep immunoSEQ assay. Extracted genomic DNA from each cell subset was distributed evenly across all wells of several immunoSEQ 96-well plates, and each plate was treated as a replicate. Each replicate PCR for sorted subsets received 200 ng genomic DNA, equal to about 30,000 T cell genomes. Purified libraries were quantified with a Qubit 3.0 fluorometer, sized on a Bioanalyzer 2100, and re-quantified with the KAPA Library Quantification kit. Every immunoSEQ 96-well plate was sequenced on a separate single-read 150-cycle Illumina NextSeq 550 flow cell. The original methods were these. Because the immunoSEQ output held only junctional sequences and lacked quality scores, the filtering could not match the filtering applied to full-length reads. Sequences were annotated with PyIR, a Python wrapper for IgBLAST v1.9, using IMGT germline references to assign V/J genes and CDR3. Reads were filtered out if the reads had weak V/J assignments (E-value above 1e-6), no CDR3, stop codons, out-of-frame junctions, or ambiguous translated residues. A V3J clonotype was defined by an identical inferred V gene, J gene, and CDR3 amino acid sequence. Percentage overlap between repertoires was computed as shared unique clonotypes divided by the size of the smaller repertoire. Repertoire richness was assessed with RTK rarefaction, the Chao1 estimator, and Recon v2.1 estimates of unobserved clonotypes. Generation probabilities for all TCRbeta clonotypes obtained by the gDNA method from a few donors were computed using OLGA. The table comes from immuneACCESS by way of TCRdb, which keeps in-frame sequences with V and J called. Part of the clones is missing from these tables; in studies checked, under half for an unresolved V gene and the rest for unknown reasons. The D gene and trimming were derived from the DNA, and the V and J assignments and clone size from that table. The sample contains about 1.5 million clones, more than 95% of them found a single time. The ten largest account for approximately 1.1% of the sample.

V and J lose 5 bases and 10 bases, and a span of 14 bases separates them. In the germline V gene (reference sequence), CDR1 corresponds to GTSNPN and CDR2 to SVGIG. The CDR3, from cysteine to phenylalanine, totals 11 residues. Only the CDR3 portion is preserved as DNA: 33 bases, with reading frame beginning at the first base. Recombination linked TRBV30 to TRBJ1-2; there is no confident call for the D gene. Sequencing was performed on naive CD4+ T cells sorted from blood. The cell subset or site label here, explained by the study, means: CD45RA+ positively selected. The sequence came from a young man in good health. The CDR3: CAWDGIQTYTF. The DNA reads as follows: TGTGCCTGGGATGGGATACAAACCTACACCTTC.